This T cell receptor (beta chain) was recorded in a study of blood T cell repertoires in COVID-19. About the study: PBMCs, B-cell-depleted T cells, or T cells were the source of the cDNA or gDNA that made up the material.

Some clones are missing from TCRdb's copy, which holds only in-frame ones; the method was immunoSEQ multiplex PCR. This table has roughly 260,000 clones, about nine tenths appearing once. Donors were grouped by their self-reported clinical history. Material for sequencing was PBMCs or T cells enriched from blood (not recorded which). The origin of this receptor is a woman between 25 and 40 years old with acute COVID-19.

The CDR3 protein is CAISDAGSNEQFF. The CDR3 bases are TGTGCCATCAGTGACGCGGGTAGTAATGAGCAGTTCTTC. The chain couples TRBV10-3 to TRBJ2-1; possibly TRBD2 for D (5 bases). The germline V gene has CDR1 ENHRY and CDR2 SYGVKD. Trimming took 3 bases from V and 7 from J, leaving 10 bases between them. The CDR3 is 13 amino acids.